The sequence of this T cell receptor (beta chain) was determined in a study of T-cell memory formation after mild COVID-19. Whole-study results and caveats: CD4+ contracting clones were mainly CM and EM; CD8+ ones, EMRA.

MiXCR was run by TCRdb on the 5' RACE reads, yielding one entry per CDR3 protein. Of approximately 490,000 distinct CDR3 sequences in the sample, roughly 21% are singletons; the top ten hold about an eighth. V gave up 0 bases and J gave up 8 bases, with 12 bases separating them. Germline CDR1 is SGHRS and CDR2 is YFSETQ. The CDR3 is 14 amino acids. As regards this clonotype: Its target is unknown.

Sequencing was performed on PBMCs or a T cell subset sorted from them (not recorded which). The source is an adult woman who had mild COVID-19 (a few samples of this study predate the infection). Cell type and time point are not known. The rearrangement uses TRBV5-1 and TRBJ2-1, with D tentatively TRBD1 (5 bases). This chain's CDR3 is CASSLGYQGDEQFF. As DNA, the CDR3 is TGCGCCAGCAGCTTGGGGTACCAGGGCGATGAGCAGTTCTTC. Full variable domain (rest looked up from reference TRBV5-1 and TRBJ2-1): KAGVTQTPRYLIKTRGQQVTLSCSPISGHRSVSWYQQTPGQGLQFLFEYFSETQRNKGNFPGRFSGRQFSNSRSEMNVSTLELGDSALYLCASSLGYQGDEQFFGPGTRLTVL.